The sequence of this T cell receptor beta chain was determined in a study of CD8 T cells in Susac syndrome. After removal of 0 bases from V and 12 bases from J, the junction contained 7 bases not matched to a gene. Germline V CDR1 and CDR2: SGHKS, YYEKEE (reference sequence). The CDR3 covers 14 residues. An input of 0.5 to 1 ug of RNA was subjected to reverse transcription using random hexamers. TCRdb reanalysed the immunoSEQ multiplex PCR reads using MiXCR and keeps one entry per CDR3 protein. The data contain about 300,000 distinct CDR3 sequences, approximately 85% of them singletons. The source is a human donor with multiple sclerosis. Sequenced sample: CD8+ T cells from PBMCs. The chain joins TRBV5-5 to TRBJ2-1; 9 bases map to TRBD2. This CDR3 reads CASSLGAGGPWQFF. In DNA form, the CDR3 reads TGTGCCAGCAGCTTGGGGGCGGGAGGGCCGTGGCAGTTCTTC.